Listed here is a single T cell receptor beta chain. This entry belongs to a study of cytomegalovirus exposure and HLA in healthy donors. V lost 0 bases and J lost 3, with 18 bases in between. The CDR3 runs 17 residues. Per the germline V gene, CDR1 is LNHNV and CDR2 is YYDKDF (reference sequence). The PCR ran on 60 Vbeta and 13 Jbeta primers. Profiled with immunoSEQ multiplex PCR; TCRdb holds only in-frame clones, not every one. The table lists about 170,000 clones, roughly 88% of them singletons. The TCR sequence derives from a boy younger than 10 in good health and CMV-seronegative. The material sequenced was PBMCs. The chain couples TRBV15 to TRBJ2-7; D is possibly TRBD2 (6 bases). The CDR3 sequence: CATSRDNAAGGVYEQYF. Written as DNA, the CDR3 is TGTGCCACCAGCAGAGACAACGCCGCCGGCGGGGTCTACGAGCAGTACTTC. The full variable domain, its missing parts supplied by reference TRBV15 and TRBJ2-7, is DAMVIQNPRYQVTQFGKPVTLSCSQTLNHNVMYWYQQKSSQAPKLLFHYYDKDFNNEADTPDNFQSRRPNTSFCFLDIRSPGLGDTAMYLCATSRDNAAGGVYEQYFGPGTRLTVT.